This TCR beta chain is from a study of TIL therapy for anti-PD-1-resistant metastatic lung cancer. In the study overall: Progressing patients received lymphodepletion, expanded TIL infusion and IL-2. Median patient age was nearly 55, ranging about 38-80 years.

From germline, CDR1 is MDHEN and CDR2 SYDVKM. The CDR3 is made up of 17 amino acids. V lost 3 bases, J lost 0 bases, and 14 bases lay in between. Specified time point: pre-treatment sample, taken before nivolumab and TIL therapy. The immunoSEQ assay was v3. Clones were sequenced by immunoSEQ multiplex PCR, and TCRdb holds only the in-frame ones, with some missing. The sample consists of around 50,000 clones, 73% of them appearing once. This clonotype was obtained from a person between 25 and 80 years old with non-small cell lung cancer. V is TRBV28 and J is TRBJ1-4, with D maybe TRBD1 (5 bases). Here the sequenced sample was blood, taken at baseline. DNA for the CDR3: TGTGCCAGCAGTTTTGTAGCAGGGTTTGCAACTAATGAAAAACTGTTTTTT. Translation gives CASSFVAGFATNEKLFF.